This T cell receptor (beta chain) originates from a study of Graves' ophthalmopathy and Graves' hyperthyroidism. Study-level findings and limits: Blood also harbored most expanded thyroid clonotypes above 0.001 frequency.

This clonotype appeared a few times. Its antigen is undetermined. Amplification of the TCR beta CDR3 regions used RNA transcripts (as template). First-round RT-PCR used HTBI primers; second-round multiplex PCR followed. TCRdb reanalysed the multiplex PCR reads using MiXCR and keeps one entry per CDR3 protein. Altogether 450,000 or so distinct CDR3 sequences are present, 14% being singletons, with the ten largest covering about 9.4%. CDR1 is SGHVS, CDR2 FNYEAQ, per germline. This CDR3 spans 15 amino acids. The V end lost 1 base, the J end lost 5 bases, and 15 bases lay between the germline ends. Having ophthalmopathy, the donors showed moderate-to-severe activity, CAS ≥3 and NOSPECS ≥4, with disease lasting under 3 months. PBMCs were obtained from about 10 ml of fresh peripheral blood.

The V and J genes are TRBV7-6 and TRBJ2-7, with D possibly TRBD2 on 5 matching bases. The sequenced sample was blood. The origin of this receptor is a woman between 25 and 40 years old with Graves' ophthalmopathy. Here the CDR3 DNA reads TGTGCCAGCAGCTTAGGAAGCGGAACCCACAACGAGCAGTACTTC. Translation gives CASSLGSGTHNEQYF.